Presented here are 10 T cell receptor beta chains from one specimen sequenced in a study of OX40 agonist ivuxolimab in advanced cancers. The protocol was immunoSEQ multiplex PCR, while the TCRdb copy is restricted to in-frame clones and leaves out a portion. The sample has 90,000 to 100,000 clones, 88% seen once. The sample consisted of CD4+ or CD8+ T cells sorted from blood, taken in a trial of the OX40 agonist ivuxolimab. The receptor set was obtained from an adult with an advanced solid tumor such as melanoma, head and neck, liver or kidney cancer.

This rearrangement joins TRBV14 to TRBJ2-2; D call uncertain. Per the germline V gene, CDR1 is SGHDN and CDR2 is FVKESK. Trimming took 0 bases from V and 4 from J, leaving 3 bases between them. CDR3 length: 13 residues. As DNA, the CDR3 is TGTGCCAGCAGCCAAGAACGCACCGGGGAGCTGTTTTTT. Amino acids: CASSQERTGELFF.

This clone was seen a single time. The chain carries TRBV30 and TRBJ2-3; tentatively, D is TRBD2 (5 bases). Germline CDR1 reads GTSNPN; CDR2 reads SVGIG (reference sequence). The CDR3 is 14 residues long. Trimming removed 0 bases at V and 4 bases at J, with 11 bases between. The CDR3 coding sequence is TGTGCCTGGAGTGTACGGGCCGGGGCAGATACGCAGTATTTT. It encodes CAWSVRAGADTQYF.

The chain joins TRBV10-2 to TRBJ2-2, with 7 positions matching TRBD2. Trimming removed 4 bases from V and 3 bases from J; junction bases left unmatched: 2. The CDR3 totals 14 residues. Per the germline V gene, CDR1 is WSHSY and CDR2 is SAAADI. For the CDR3, the DNA is TGCGCCAGCAGTGGGGACTATTACACCGGGGAGCTGTTTTTT. The encoded protein is CASSGDYYTGELFF.

Details on this clone: The same CDR3 can be traced to other DNA sequences in this sample. The V and J genes are TRBV9 and TRBJ2-1; 12 positions agree with TRBD2. The germline V gene has CDR1 SGDLS and CDR2 YYNGEE. V gave up 2 bases and J gave up 7 bases; unmatched junction bases: 4. The CDR3 is 15 amino acids. The CDR3 reads CASSVGLAGRNEQFF. The CDR3 bases are TGTGCCAGCAGCGTCGGACTAGCGGGAAGGAATGAGCAGTTCTTC.

The chain uses TRBV9 and TRBJ1-4; D remains unclear. The CDR3 totals 14 residues. V shed 2 bases and J shed 2 bases, with 7 bases lying between them. Germline CDR1 reads SGDLS; CDR2 reads YYNGEE. The CDR3 loop reads CASSVGGTNEKLFF. The CDR3 DNA reads TGTGCCAGCAGCGTCGGAGGCACTAATGAAAAACTGTTTTTT.

The chain joins TRBV30 to TRBJ1-1; D is perhaps TRBD1 (5 bases). Per the germline V gene, CDR1 is GTSNPN and CDR2 is SVGIG (reference sequence). This CDR3 contains 13 residues. V lost 5 bases to trimming and J lost 1 base, with 11 bases between them. In DNA, the CDR3 is TGTGCCTGGGGGGGACTGACGAACACTGAAGCTTTCTTT. Translated, it gives CAWGGLTNTEAFF.

The genes are TRBV18 and TRBJ1-1; D is ambiguous. The V end was cut by 3 bases, the J end by 2 bases, with 13 bases between. The CDR3 is 15 residues long. Germline-derived CDR1 and CDR2 are KGHSH and LQKENI. The CDR3 DNA reads as TGTGCCAGCTCACCGTCAAGAGGGTCCAACACTGAAGCTTTCTTT. Protein: CASSPSRGSNTEAFF.

The rearrangement links TRBV6-5 to TRBJ1-6; 9 bases match TRBD1. V shed 6 bases and J 10 bases; nucleotides not matched to a gene: 13. This CDR3 is 16 amino acids long. Germline V CDR1 and CDR2: MNHEY, SVGAGI. For the CDR3, the DNA is TGTGCCAGCAGCTACGCCGGGACAGGGTCATCCTCACCCCTCCACTTT. It codes for CASSYAGTGSSSPLHF.

The chain recombines TRBV9 with TRBJ1-5, with D possibly TRBD1 on 5 matching bases. The germline V gene has CDR1 SGDLS and CDR2 YYNGEE. V lost 3 bases and J 1 base, leaving 11 bases between the germline ends. This CDR3 has 15 amino acids. Written as DNA, the CDR3 is TGTGCCAGCAGCGCCTCTGGGGGGAGCAATCAGCCCCAGCATTTT. Amino acid sequence: CASSASGGSNQPQHF.

This clone was seen more than once but under ten times. This chain joins TRBV5-4 and TRBJ1-2; TRBD1 matches 7 bases. The CDR3 runs 15 residues. Looked up from germline, CDR1 is SGHNT and CDR2 is YYREEE (reference sequence). The junction had 9 bases not matched to a gene; V was cut back by 3 bases and J by 4 bases. The CDR3 is CASSSALTGIYGYTF. The CDR3 nucleotides read TGTGCCAGCAGCTCGGCCTTGACAGGGATCTATGGCTACACCTTC. Full variable domain (remainder filled in from reference TRBV5-4 and TRBJ1-2): ETGVTQSPTHLIKTRGQQVTLRCSSQSGHNTVSWYQQALGQGPQFIFQYYREEENGRGNFPPRFSGLQFPNYSSELNVNALELDDSALYLCASSSALTGIYGYTFGSGTRLTVV.